Listed here are 22 T cell receptor beta chains from one sample, sequenced in a study of blood T cell repertoires in COVID-19. The method was immunoSEQ multiplex PCR; TCRdb's version includes in-frame clones alone and lacks a portion of them. The sample lists about 41,000 clones, 88% occurring once. The sequenced sample consisted of peripheral blood. The receptors here all came from a human donor in a cohort sampled during active COVID-19.

This chain links TRBV9 with TRBJ1-4; possible D gene TRBD1, 6 bases. This CDR3 spans 15 amino acids. The V end was cut by 3 bases, the J end by 7 bases, with 16 bases between. CDR1 and CDR2 (germline): SGDLS, YYNGEE. The CDR3: CASSANSGASEKLFF. The CDR3 DNA is TGTGCCAGCAGCGCGAATTCAGGGGCGAGTGAAAAACTGTTTTTT.

The chain couples TRBV27 to TRBJ2-3; 9 bases map to TRBD2. V lost 2 bases to trimming and J lost 6 bases; unmatched junction nucleotides: 6. The CDR3 extends over 15 amino acids. Germline values: CDR1 MNHEY, CDR2 SMNVEV (reference sequence). CDR3 coding DNA: TGTGCCAGCAGTTTAAAGGGGCGGGAGGGGGATACGCAGTATTTT. This translates into CASSLKGREGDTQYF.

This chain's CDR3 is CASSWFGDNSYEQYF. The CDR3 DNA follows: TGCGCCAGCAGCTGGTTCGGGGACAACTCCTACGAGCAGTACTTC. The J gene is TRBJ2-7, the V gene TRBV5-1, with a possible D match to TRBD1 (6 bases). V was cut by 3 bases and J by 0 bases, with 13 bases left in between. The CDR3 runs 15 residues. Per germline, CDR1 SGHRS and CDR2 YFSETQ.

The rearrangement uses TRBV9 and TRBJ2-3; D uncertain. V was clipped by 3 bases and J by 0 bases, with 8 bases between them. In germline, CDR1 is SGDLS, CDR2 YYNGEE. The CDR3 covers 14 residues. CDR3 region: CASSGPLSTDTQYF. CDR3 bases: TGTGCCAGCAGCGGGCCGCTTAGCACAGATACGCAGTATTTT.

This chain uses TRBV3-1 (or the pseudogene TRBV3-2) with TRBJ2-1; 13 bases line up with TRBD2. This CDR3 contains 16 residues. V lost 4 bases to trimming and J lost 7 bases; unmatched junction nucleotides: 7. Germline CDR1 is LGHDT and CDR2 is YNNKEL (reference sequence). The CDR3 is CASSLRTSGSRNEQFF. The CDR3 DNA is TGTGCCAGCAGCCTCCGGACTAGCGGGAGTAGAAATGAGCAGTTCTTC.

Only a few counts were recorded for this clone. The J gene is TRBJ2-2, the V gene TRBV10-3; D may be TRBD1 (6 bases). There are 15 residues in the CDR3. Between the trimmed V and J ends, which lost 7 bases and 2 bases, there was a span of 14 bases. Germline-derived CDR1 and CDR2 are ENHRY and SYGVKD. CDR3 region: CAIMAGRGNTGELFF. The CDR3 nucleotides read TGTGCCATCATGGCTGGCAGGGGCAACACCGGGGAGCTGTTTTTT.

This chain connects TRBV7-6 to TRBJ2-7; 8 bases are a match to TRBD1. V shed 5 bases and J 3 bases; nucleotides not matched to a gene: 9. The CDR3 sequence is 15 residues long. CDR1 is SGHVS, CDR2 FNYEAQ, per germline. CDR3 DNA sequence: TGTGCCAGCAGCCCAGCGCCTGGACAGGGCTACGAGCAGTACTTC. This sequence encodes CASSPAPGQGYEQYF.

The rearrangement uses TRBV6-5 and TRBJ2-7, with D perhaps matching TRBD1 (6 bases). This CDR3 comprises 15 residues. V dropped 2 bases and J dropped 2 bases, with 13 bases sitting between them. In germline, CDR1 is MNHEY, CDR2 SVGAGI. The CDR3 sequence: CASSYNIDRTYEQYF. The CDR3 nucleotides are TGTGCCAGCAGTTACAATATAGACAGGACCTACGAGCAGTACTTC.

The DNA of the CDR3 is TGTGCCAGCAGCCAAGATTCCGGACTAGCGACCTACGAGCAGTACTTC. It is translated as CASSQDSGLATYEQYF. The V and J genes are TRBV4-2 and TRBJ2-7; 9 nucleotides line up with TRBD2. This CDR3 is 16 amino acids long. After removal of 0 bases from V and 2 bases from J, the junction contained 5 bases not matched to a gene. Germline V gene lookup returns CDR1 LGHNA and CDR2 YNFKEQ.

This chain connects TRBV28 to TRBJ2-7; 8 bases are a match to TRBD1. Germline assignment: CDR1 MDHEN and CDR2 SYDVKM. V dropped 6 bases and J dropped 5; count of bases not matched to a gene: 3. The CDR3 totals 12 residues. The CDR3 coding sequence is TGTGCCAGCAGCCTGGACAGGGACGAGCAGTACTTC. This sequence encodes CASSLDRDEQYF.

The rearrangement links TRBV7-9 to TRBJ1-1, with a weak D call TRBD1 (5 bases). The CDR3 covers 14 residues. The V gene's germline CDR1 is SEHNR and CDR2 FQNEAQ (reference sequence). V lost 1 base to trimming and J lost 5 bases, with 11 bases between them. The CDR3 here is CASSLEGLGTEAFF. The CDR3 nucleotides read TGTGCCAGCAGCTTAGAGGGGCTAGGGACTGAAGCTTTCTTT.

V usage is TRBV28 and J usage is TRBJ2-7; 11 nucleotides align to TRBD2. Trimming cost V 5 bases and J 4 bases; bases outside gene matches: 10. Per the germline V gene, CDR1 is MDHEN and CDR2 is SYDVKM. The CDR3 loop spans 16 amino acids. DNA of the CDR3: TGTGCCAGCAGTCGATCAAGGACTAGCGGGCGTTACGAGCAGTACTTC. The encoded protein is CASSRSRTSGRYEQYF.

The chain uses TRBV27 and TRBJ1-2, with TRBD1 as a possible D gene (5 bases). In germline, CDR1 is MNHEY, CDR2 SMNVEV (reference sequence). This CDR3 comprises 13 residues. The V and J ends lost 0 bases and 7 bases respectively, with 9 bases between them. The CDR3, as DNA: TGTGCCAGCAGTTTATCGAGCAGGGTTGGCTACACCTTC. Residues: CASSLSSRVGYTF.

V is TRBV18 and J is TRBJ2-7; 8 nucleotides agree with TRBD1. The CDR3 is 15 residues long. V was clipped by 6 bases and J by 4 bases; unmatched bases: 11. From germline, CDR1 is KGHSH and CDR2 LQKENI. CDR3 nucleotide sequence: TGTGCCAGCTCGTTAGACAGGGGTCCCTCTTACGAGCAGTACTTC. Its translation is CASSLDRGPSYEQYF.

The J gene is TRBJ1-2, the V gene TRBV5-8; a weak D match, TRBD1 (6 bases). CDR3 size: 16 residues. Germline V gives CDR1 SGHTS, CDR2 YDEGEE. The ends were cut back, 4 bases at V and 3 bases at J, with 19 bases in the middle. For the CDR3, the DNA is TGTGCCAGCAGCGGGGGCGTAGGGGTCCGGGACTATGGCTACACCTTC. It codes for CASSGGVGVRDYGYTF. The full variable domain, completed using reference TRBV5-8 and TRBJ1-2, is EAGVTQSPTHLIKTRGQQATLRCSPISGHTSVYWYQQALGLGLQFLLWYDEGEERNRGNFPPRFSGRQFPNYSSELNVNALELEDSALYLCASSGGVGVRDYGYTFGSGTRLTVV.

The rearrangement links TRBV5-1 to TRBJ1-3; TRBD1 matches 11 bases. Trimming removed 4 bases from V and 3 bases from J; junction bases left unmatched: 9. The CDR3 has 17 residues. Germline V CDR1 and CDR2: SGHRS, YFSETQ. CDR3 in amino acids: CASSTGTGGFGGNTIYF. CDR3 DNA sequence: TGCGCCAGCAGCACCGGGACAGGGGGGTTCGGTGGAAACACCATATATTTT.

The chain employs TRBV18 and TRBJ2-1, with D possibly being TRBD1 (6 bases). V lost 0 bases and J 4 bases, leaving 16 bases between the germline ends. CDR1 is KGHSH and CDR2 is LQKENI in the germline V gene. The CDR3 contains 17 residues. This CDR3 reads CASSPPKTGQGYNEQFF. CDR3 nucleotide sequence: TGTGCCAGCTCACCACCGAAGACGGGGCAGGGGTACAATGAGCAGTTCTTC. Complete variable domain (other parts from reference TRBV18 and TRBJ2-1): NAGVMQNPRHLVRRRGQEARLRCSPMKGHSHVYWYRQLPEEGLKFMVYLQKENIIDESGMPKERFSAEFPKEGPSILRIQQVVRGDSAAYFCASSPPKTGQGYNEQFFGPGTRLTVL.

The chain uses TRBV7-9 and TRBJ2-3; D might be TRBD2 (5 bases). Germline CDR1 reads SEHNR; CDR2 reads FQNEAQ (reference sequence). V gave up 6 bases and J gave up 2 bases, with 15 bases separating them. The CDR3 totals 15 residues. The CDR3: CASRSTFDYTDTQYF. In nucleotides, the CDR3 is TGTGCCAGCAGATCGACGTTCGACTACACAGATACGCAGTATTTT.

This clone was observed a single time. The chain carries TRBV7-9 and TRBJ2-1, with D uncertain. The length of the CDR3 is 14 residues. The germline CDR1 and CDR2 sequences are SEHNR and FQNEAQ (reference sequence). The ends were cut back, 5 bases at V and 4 bases at J, with 12 bases in the middle. The CDR3 coding sequence is TGTGCCAGCAGCCGATCGACTGGATACAATGAGCAGTTCTTC. It specifies CASSRSTGYNEQFF.

This chain uses TRBV9 with TRBJ2-6; D is perhaps TRBD1 (6 bases). This CDR3 is 17 amino acids long. V lost 0 bases and J lost 1, with 11 bases in between. Germline lookup yields CDR1 SGDLS and CDR2 YYNGEE. The CDR3 region has the DNA TGTGCCAGCAGCGTAGTGCCAGGGGAATCTGGGGCCAACGTCCTGACTTTC. It codes for CASSVVPGESGANVLTF.

The gene calls are TRBV9 and TRBJ2-7; D uncertain. Germline V gives CDR1 SGDLS, CDR2 YYNGEE. Deletions cut 0 bases from V and 3 bases from J, with 13 bases between. The CDR3 covers 15 residues. This CDR3 reads CASSVAPGGYYEQYF. In nucleotides, the CDR3 is TGTGCCAGCAGCGTAGCCCCCGGCGGTTACTACGAGCAGTACTTC.

The chain uses TRBV6-1 and TRBJ1-4; D not certain. Trimming removed 1 base at V and 0 bases at J, with 9 bases between. Germline lookup yields CDR1 MNHNS and CDR2 SASEGT. The CDR3 length is 16 residues. For the CDR3, the DNA is TGTGCCAGCAGTGAAGTTAGGAGACCAACTAATGAAAAACTGTTTTTT. Translated: CASSEVRRPTNEKLFF.